The rows below give T cell receptor beta chains drawn from one sample of a study of Ad26.COV2.S vaccination and SARS-CoV-2 variants. Data came from immunoSEQ multiplex PCR; TCRdb stores just in-frame clones and leaves some out. The sample lists around 350,000 clones; roughly 84% were seen once. Sequenced here: peripheral blood, sampled in a trial of Ad26.COV2.S vaccine versus placebo. The source of these receptors is a person between 18 and 59 years old who received the Ad26.COV2.S COVID-19 vaccine or a placebo. Both conserved end residues are part of each CDR3. Fields, in order: J gene, V gene, CDR3 protein.

TRBJ2-1 | TRBV28 | CASRLWGSSYNEQFF
TRBJ2-3 | TRBV10-3 | CAISEPSGGADTQYF
TRBJ1-5 | TRBV19 | CASSISLGGDRLNQPQHF
TRBJ2-5 | TRBV14 | CASSQDPLARGETQYF
TRBJ2-5 | TRBV7-2 | CASSPGLVGAQYF
TRBJ2-5 | TRBV5-1 | CASSRDRPGETQYF
TRBJ2-1 | TRBV7-9 | CASSYLREAFFNEQFF
TRBJ2-1 | TRBV28 | CASSLEGYYGYNEQFF
TRBJ2-3 | TRBV29-1 | CSVEARSDTQYF
TRBJ2-5 | TRBV19 | CAGSLLQGQTQYF
TRBJ1-5 | TRBV5-1 | CASSLLGMEGPQHF
TRBJ2-1 | TRBV5-6 | CASSRGVGGMDEQFF
TRBJ2-7 | TRBV18 | CASSPPPGGPSYEQYF
TRBJ1-5 | TRBV2 | CASRGTGVEQPQHF
TRBJ1-1 | TRBV12-3/TRBV12-4 | CASSWGTVPEAFF
TRBJ2-7 | TRBV5-1 | CASSLEPGLPYEQYF
TRBJ2-5 | TRBV5-1 | CASSFRPGVSQETQYF
TRBJ2-7 | TRBV19 | CASSPGSHGQYF
TRBJ2-2 | TRBV6-6 | CASTYEGGANTGELFF
TRBJ1-1 | TRBV7-8 | CASSTRSDTEAFF
TRBJ1-2 | TRBV28 | CASCYRDLYNYGYTF
TRBJ1-6 | TRBV30 | CAWNGGDSPLHF
TRBJ2-1 | TRBV2 | CASSVYKNEQFF
TRBJ1-5 | TRBV5-6 | CASSLEGRLQPQHF
TRBJ1-1 | TRBV4-1 | CASSQVRDQAFF
TRBJ2-7 | TRBV7-2 | CASSFYPTQRGGEQYF
TRBJ2-2 | TRBV30 | CAWSVGQLTGELFF
TRBJ1-1 | TRBV18 | CASSNAENTEAFF
TRBJ2-3 | TRBV11-2 | CASSYGQGSTDTQYF
TRBJ2-1 | TRBV5-1 | CASSLTSGIYNEQFF
TRBJ1-4 | TRBV4-1 | CASSQVAGVNEKLFF
TRBJ1-5 | TRBV30 | CAWSLGGQYNQPQHF
TRBJ1-6 | TRBV2 | CASSVIGTEAPLHF
TRBJ2-1 | TRBV7-8 | CASTKPRGAEYYNEQFF
TRBJ1-6 | TRBV5-1 | CASSLAGQGYSPLHF
TRBJ2-1 | TRBV4-3 | CASSQVGAGAYNEQFF
TRBJ2-6 | TRBV11-2 | CASSSQGVGANVLTF
TRBJ2-7 | TRBV27 | CASSLEAGYEQYF
TRBJ1-5 | TRBV10-1 | CASRPRRGIIFRNQPQHF
TRBJ2-1 | TRBV27 | CASSFDRGNNEQFF
TRBJ2-7 | TRBV7-9 | CASSSPLAGVSDEQYF
TRBJ2-2 | TRBV18 | CASSPSRTSSFNTGELFF
TRBJ2-3 | TRBV7-9 | CASSFSRGTTDTQYF
TRBJ1-1 | TRBV5-1 | CASSSGRGRYTEAFF
TRBJ2-3 | TRBV5-1 | CASSFPSGRRTDTQYF
TRBJ2-5 | TRBV9 | CASSGIAGASETQYF
TRBJ1-6 | TRBV27 | CASSPSWGEHNSPLHF
TRBJ2-7 | TRBV5-1 | CASSLGLALSEQYF
TRBJ1-1 | TRBV30 | CAWSGGGQAFF
TRBJ2-3 | TRBV13 | CASSFGSGTNKDTQYF
TRBJ2-2 | TRBV28 | CASTALLRAFELFF
TRBJ1-2 | TRBV6-5 | CASSYSQGTYGYTF